This TCR beta chain was captured in a study of blood T cells in healthy people across ages. General study points: Naive T cell percentage strongly correlated with TCR beta diversity. No conclusive comparison of naive versus antigen-experienced cells was possible with unsorted PBMCs.

In regard to this clonotype: Its antigen is currently unknown.

Together with a sample-barcoded 5' primer, a J-beta primer mix was included in a second PCR lasting about 7 to 12 cycles. MiXCR, applied by TCRdb to the 5' RACE reads, yields one record per CDR3 protein. Of around 940,000 distinct CDR3 sequences in the sample, about 53% were seen once. This receptor was taken from a woman aged 60-75 years in good health. Sequencing was done on a sample of blood.

This CDR3 is CASSLNTEQFF. CDR3 nucleotides: TGCGCCAGCAGCCTGAATACTGAGCAGTTCTTC. The chain joins TRBV5-1 to TRBJ2-1; D unresolved. The CDR3 covers 11 residues. Trimming pared 4 bases from V and 9 bases from J, leaving 8 bases between. Looked up from germline, CDR1 is SGHRS and CDR2 is YFSETQ.